This TCR beta chain emerged from a study of T cells in Graves' hyperthyroidism and ophthalmopathy. The CDR3 regions of TCR beta were amplified from RNA transcripts. First-round RT-PCR with HTBI primers amplified the TCR CDR3 region. TCRdb reprocessed the multiplex PCR reads with MiXCR, giving one entry per CDR3 protein. The data hold some 760,000 distinct CDR3 sequences, with 14% observed a single time. In this sample, this clonotype turned up many times. The CDR3 is made up of 13 amino acids. The germline V gene has CDR1 SGDLS and CDR2 YYNGEE. V trimming: 4 bases; J trimming: 7 bases; junction bases outside the gene matches: 5.

The rearrangement links TRBV9 to TRBJ1-5, with 7 bases that match TRBD1. The sequence derives from a woman under 30 with Graves' hyperthyroidism. Input material: blood. CDR3 nucleotides: TGTGCCAGCAGCCTTACAGGGGCACAGCCCCAGCATTTT. Translating gives CASSLTGAQPQHF.